These 27 T cell receptor delta chains were sequenced from one sample in a study of Vδ1+ human thymocytes. Antigens of these TCRs are unknown. The template was reverse-transcribed extracted RNA. The CDR3 regions were amplified by multiplex PCR from V-gene primers to a constant-region primer. TCRdb ran CATT on the multiplex PCR reads. The sample carries 50,000 to 75,000 delta-chain clones, around 16% recorded once. The study's findings and limits: Thymic TRG and TRD repertoires appeared highly polyclonal.

Material for sequencing was Vdelta1+ gamma-delta thymocytes from the thymus. Indicated subset: FACS-sorted CD3+ TCRalphabeta- TCRVdelta1+ TCRVdelta2- thymocytes. These TCRs come from a girl less than two years old who had congenital heart surgery.

A few counts support this clone. The V gene is TRDV1, the J gene TRDJ1, with TRDD3 matching 8 bases. V lost 3 bases to trimming and J lost 2 bases; unmatched junction nucleotides: 29. Looked up from germline, CDR1 is TSWWSYY and CDR2 is QGS. The CDR3 consists of 23 residues. In nucleotides, the CDR3 is TGTGCTCTTGGGGATCAGACGAGCCTCCACGGAGTTGCGGGGATACATTGGACCGATAAACTCATCTTT. Residues: CALGDQTSLHGVAGIHWTDKLIF.

This clone has more than one count but fewer than ten. The rearrangement joins TRDV1 to TRDJ1; D possibly corresponds to TRDD3 (5 bases). Trimming removed 0 bases at V and 3 bases at J, with 17 bases between. CDR3 size: 17 residues. Germline V CDR1 and CDR2: TSWWSYY, QGS. The CDR3 is CALGELALSIRSDKLIF. For the CDR3, the DNA is TGTGCTCTTGGGGAACTAGCCCTCTCAATACGGTCCGATAAACTCATCTTT.

This clone was detected a few times. The genes are TRDV1 and TRDJ1, with a possible D match to TRDD3 (6 bases). Per the germline V gene, CDR1 is TSWWSYY and CDR2 is QGS. The CDR3 runs 16 residues. The ends were cut back, 4 bases at V and 0 bases at J, with 15 bases in the middle. CDR3 in amino acids: CALGVGGPPYTDKLIF. The CDR3 DNA sequence: TGTGCTCTTGGGGTTGGGGGCCCACCCTACACCGATAAACTCATCTTT.

In its sample, this clone was seen many times. The chain combines TRDV2 with TRDJ1; D is uncertain. From germline, CDR1 is GEAIGNYY and CDR2 EKD. This CDR3 is 12 amino acids long. Trimming shortened V by 0 bases and J by 12 bases, and 13 bases separated the two germline ends. CDR3: CACDTEVLRVIF. CDR3 bases: TGTGCCTGTGACACCGAAGTACTGAGGGTCATCTTT.

This clone occurred a few times. The rearrangement joins TRDV1 to TRDJ1, with 10 nucleotides matching TRDD3. The CDR3 length is 21 residues. CDR1 and CDR2 (germline): TSWWSYY, QGS. Trimming took 7 bases from V and 0 from J; bases not matched to a gene: 23. The CDR3 DNA follows: TGTGCTCTTGTGGTCCCTCTCTTCAGTCTGGGGGATATGGCGTACACCGATAAACTCATCTTT. It is translated as CALVVPLFSLGDMAYTDKLIF.

The chain has TRDV1 and TRDJ1, with 10 bases lining up with TRDD3. Germline V gives CDR1 TSWWSYY, CDR2 QGS. Unmatched junction bases numbered 28, after V lost 4 bases and J lost 5 bases. This CDR3 region has 22 residues. The CDR3 sequence is CALGGLPEFLRGGYERQDKLIF. The CDR3 coding sequence is TGTGCTCTTGGGGGCCTTCCGGAGTTCCTACGAGGGGGATACGAGAGGCAGGATAAACTCATCTTT.

The chain combines TRAV29/DV5 with TRDJ1, with TRDD3 identical over 10 bases. The CDR3 is made up of 18 amino acids. Germline assignment: CDR1 NSMFDY and CDR2 ISSIKDK. V shed 0 bases and J 2 bases; nucleotides not matched to a gene: 13. DNA of the CDR3: TGTGCAGCAAGCGCGGGGTGCGGTGTACTGGGGGATACCGATAAACTCATCTTT. This gives the protein CAASAGCGVLGDTDKLIF.

The chain has TRDV1 and TRDJ1; D perhaps matches TRDD2 (6 bases). V lost 0 bases, J lost 1 base, and 15 bases lay in between. The CDR3 has 17 amino acids. In germline, CDR1 is TSWWSYY, CDR2 QGS. Here the CDR3 reads CALGELRPSRATDKLIF. The CDR3, as DNA: TGTGCTCTTGGGGAACTCCGGCCTTCCCGGGCCACCGATAAACTCATCTTT.

This clone turned up a few times. The rearrangement links TRDV1 to TRDJ1, with 9 bases identical to TRDD3. The V gene end was trimmed by 1 base and the J gene end by 2 bases; junction bases not matched to a gene: 14. The CDR3 is 19 amino acids. CDR1 and CDR2 (germline): TSWWSYY, QGS. CDR3 sequence: CALGERPETLGEYTDKLIF. As DNA, the CDR3 is TGTGCTCTTGGGGAACGTCCCGAAACACTGGGGGAGTATACCGATAAACTCATCTTT.

This clone has a handful of counts. This chain links TRDV1 with TRDJ1, with 7 bases lining up with TRDD3. CDR1 TSWWSYY and CDR2 QGS come from the germline V gene. V was pared by 5 bases and J by 1 base, with 16 bases of the junction left unmatched. The CDR3 extends over 18 amino acids. CDR3 in amino acids: CALGNGYHWGRCTDKLIF. CDR3 sequence (DNA): TGTGCTCTTGGGAACGGATATCACTGGGGTCGGTGCACCGATAAACTCATCTTT.

This sequence joins TRDV1 and TRDJ1, with D perhaps assigned TRDD2 or TRDD3 (8 bases each). The CDR3 loop spans 17 amino acids. Trimming took 2 bases from V and 10 from J, leaving 26 bases between them. Germline V gene data show CDR1 as TSWWSYY and CDR2 as QGS. CDR3 loop: CALGEGLPSLGIRTLIF. For the CDR3, the DNA is TGTGCTCTTGGGGAAGGCCTTCCTAGCCTTGGGATACGAACACTCATCTTT.

The chain carries TRDV1 and TRDJ1; D possibly matches TRDD2 or TRDD3 (6 bases each). CDR3 length: 17 residues. Trimming took 6 bases from V and 1 from J, leaving 21 bases between them. Germline V lookup: CDR1 TSWWSYY, CDR2 QGS. CDR3 DNA sequence: TGTGCTCTTGGAGATCCTACGTCTTGGGGGGGCACCGATAAACTCATCTTT. Translated, it gives CALGDPTSWGGTDKLIF.

This clone has more than one count but fewer than ten. The rearrangement joins TRDV1 to TRDJ1; 9 bases are a match to TRDD2. The J segment lost 8 bases and the V segment lost 2 bases, leaving 18 bases of the junction unmatched. This CDR3 region has 18 residues. Germline CDR1 is TSWWSYY and CDR2 is QGS. The CDR3 is CALGEGLPTSAAGWKLIF. The CDR3 coding sequence is TGTGCTCTTGGGGAAGGCCTTCCTACGTCTGCTGCTGGTTGGAAACTCATCTTT.

This clone was seen more than once but under ten times. This chain joins TRDV1 and TRDJ1; D is perhaps TRDD3 (6 bases). This CDR3 has 17 amino acids. The germline gives CDR1 TSWWSYY, CDR2 QGS. The V end lost 5 bases, the J end lost 4 bases, and 23 bases lay between the germline ends. The CDR3 sequence is CALGFSETYWAGDKLIF. The CDR3 coding sequence is TGTGCTCTTGGGTTTTCCGAAACGTACTGGGCGGGCGATAAACTCATCTTT.

This clone was detected a few times. This sequence joins TRDV1 and TRDJ1, with 7 bases that match TRDD3. CDR1 and CDR2 from the germline V gene are TSWWSYY and QGS. J was trimmed by 4 bases and V by 1 base; bases with no gene match: 21. The CDR3 loop spans 20 amino acids. The CDR3 DNA sequence: TGTGCTCTTGGGGAACATAAACGCCCACTGGGGCCCCAAATTAACGATAAACTCATCTTT. Protein sequence: CALGEHKRPLGPQINDKLIF.

This clone was picked up a small number of times. V gene TRDV1 combines with J gene TRDJ1; TRDD3 is a possible D gene (6 bases). This CDR3 has 21 amino acids. The V end was cut by 0 bases, the J end by 0 bases, with 26 bases between. Germline V gene lookup returns CDR1 TSWWSYY and CDR2 QGS. CDR3 region: CALGELVLALEDNWDTDKLIF. Written as DNA, the CDR3 is TGTGCTCTTGGGGAACTAGTCTTAGCACTGGAGGATAACTGGGACACCGATAAACTCATCTTT.

This clone has a handful of counts. V usage is TRDV2 and J usage is TRDJ1; 10 nucleotides match TRDD3. Germline assignment: CDR1 GEAIGNYY and CDR2 EKD. The CDR3 runs to 16 residues. V lost 5 bases, J lost 0 bases, and 8 bases stayed unmatched. The CDR3: CACAGLGDIYTDKLIF. CDR3 coding DNA: TGTGCCTGTGCCGGTCTGGGGGATATATACACCGATAAACTCATCTTT.

This rearrangement joins TRDV1 to TRDJ1; D is perhaps TRDD3 (5 bases). There are 17 residues in the CDR3. Germline CDR1 is TSWWSYY and CDR2 is QGS. V lost 1 base to trimming and J lost 1 base, with 16 bases between them. CDR3 sequence reads: CALGEPRRAGATDKLIF. The CDR3 bases are TGTGCTCTTGGGGAACCCCGCCGGGCGGGGGCCACCGATAAACTCATCTTT.

The chain couples TRDV1 to TRDJ1, with 11 bases that match TRDD3. The CDR3 runs to 21 residues. The V and J ends lost 5 bases and 4 bases, in that order; junction bases with no gene match: 24. CDR1 and CDR2 from the germline V gene are TSWWSYY and QGS. The CDR3 loop is CALGYRSRHGMGDTRVDKLIF. CDR3 nucleotide sequence: TGTGCTCTTGGGTACCGTTCCCGCCACGGGATGGGGGATACGCGGGTCGATAAACTCATCTTT.

This clone showed up just a few times. This chain connects TRDV1 to TRDJ1; D possibly corresponds to TRDD2 (6 bases). The germline CDR1 and CDR2 sequences are TSWWSYY and QGS. V was clipped by 0 bases and J by 3 bases, with 35 bases between them. CDR3 length equals 23 residues. The CDR3 DNA is TGTGCTCTTGGGGAACTAAGCGAACTTCCTGGTTTTAGTGGGCCACAGGGTCCCGATAAACTCATCTTT. Translated, it gives CALGELSELPGFSGPQGPDKLIF.

This clone appeared once. The rearrangement joins TRDV1 to TRDJ1, with D possibly TRDD3 on 6 matching bases. V was shortened by 0 bases and J by 1 base, with 21 bases between the two germline ends. This CDR3 is 19 amino acids long. Germline-derived CDR1 and CDR2 are TSWWSYY and QGS. This CDR3 is CALGELRRRGETLTDKLIF. CDR3 in DNA: TGTGCTCTTGGGGAACTCAGGAGGCGGGGGGAAACACTCACCGATAAACTCATCTTT.

This clone was recorded a few times. The junction and the germline gene differ at one end; a read error may be behind it. This rearrangement joins TRDV1 to TRDJ1; no clear D. Germline assignment: CDR1 TSWWSYY and CDR2 QGS. The CDR3 sequence is 19 residues long. In DNA, the CDR3 is TGCGCTCTTGGGCCCCCCAAGCTCCTCTACCCTAAGTACACCGATAAACTCATCTTT. Translated: CALGPPKLLYPKYTDKLIF.

The chain couples TRDV1 to TRDJ1; perhaps D is TRDD2 or TRDD3 (5 bases each). V gave up 5 bases and J gave up 1 base, with 29 bases separating them. Germline CDR1 reads TSWWSYY; CDR2 reads QGS. This CDR3 spans 20 amino acids. CDR3 nucleotides: TGTGCTCTTGGGCCCCGGGGCCTTTCCTGGATTACTGGAGTCACCGATAAACTCATCTTT. Protein: CALGPRGLSWITGVTDKLIF.

The J gene is TRDJ1, the V gene TRDV1; tentative D call: TRDD3 (5 bases). This CDR3 region has 17 residues. V lost 0 bases and J 0 bases, leaving 14 bases between the germline ends. Germline CDR1 and CDR2: TSWWSYY and QGS. The DNA for the CDR3 is TGTGCTCTTGGGGAACTACCCGTACTGGTGTACACCGATAAACTCATCTTT. Translating it yields CALGELPVLVYTDKLIF.

The rearrangement uses TRDV1 and TRDJ1, with TRDD3 matching 9 bases. Unmatched junction bases numbered 8, after V lost 0 bases and J lost 0 bases. The CDR3 consists of 18 residues. The V gene's germline CDR1 is TSWWSYY and CDR2 QGS. CDR3 DNA: TGTGCTCTTGGGGAACTTCCTGGGGGATCCCTTTACACCGATAAACTCATCTTT. It specifies CALGELPGGSLYTDKLIF.

This clone was counted only a few times. V usage is TRDV1 and J usage is TRDJ1; possible D gene TRDD3, 7 bases. CDR1 and CDR2 from the germline V gene are TSWWSYY and QGS. The CDR3 consists of 18 residues. The V end lost 6 bases, the J end lost 0 bases, and 23 bases lay between the germline ends. DNA for the CDR3: TGTGCTCTTGGTCCCTTTCCTAACCTGGGGGCTTACACCGATAAACTCATCTTT. Translated: CALGPFPNLGAYTDKLIF.

This clone was counted at least ten times. In the same sample, other DNA sequences code for this CDR3. The chain employs TRAV29/DV5 and TRDJ1, with D maybe TRDD3 (6 bases). Germline-derived CDR1 and CDR2 are NSMFDY and ISSIKDK. The CDR3 has 15 residues. Trimming shortened V by 3 bases and J by 14 bases, and 29 bases separated the two germline ends. As DNA, the CDR3 is TGTGCAGCAAACGAAATTCTTTCCGCCCTGGGGTCCCAAATCTTT. Its translation: CAANEILSALGSQIF.